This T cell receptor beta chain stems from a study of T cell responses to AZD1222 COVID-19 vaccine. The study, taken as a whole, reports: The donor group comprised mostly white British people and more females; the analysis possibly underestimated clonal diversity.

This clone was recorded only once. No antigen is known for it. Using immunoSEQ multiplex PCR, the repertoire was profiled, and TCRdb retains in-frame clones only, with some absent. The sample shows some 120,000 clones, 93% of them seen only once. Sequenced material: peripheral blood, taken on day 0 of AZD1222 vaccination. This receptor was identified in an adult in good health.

DNA of the CDR3: TGCGCCAGCAACGCGGAGAACTATGGCTACACCTTC. It yields the protein CASNAENYGYTF. This sequence joins TRBV5-1 and TRBJ1-2; the D is unclear. CDR1 and CDR2 (germline): SGHRS, YFSETQ. CDR3 length: 12 residues. The V and J ends lost 6 bases and 2 bases respectively, with 8 bases between them.